The 23 T cell receptor beta chains reported below all come from one sample, sequenced in a study of blood T cell repertoires in COVID-19. Data came from immunoSEQ multiplex PCR; TCRdb stores just in-frame clones and leaves some out. The data show approximately 480,000 clones, with about 85% seen just once and 0.7% held by the top ten. The sample comprised PBMCs or T cells enriched from blood (not recorded which). These receptors were taken from a woman between 18 and 30 years old who had recovered from COVID-19.

The J gene is TRBJ1-5, the V gene TRBV6-1; D unresolved. CDR1 and CDR2 (germline): MNHNS, SASEGT. The CDR3 is 13 amino acids. V was clipped by 3 bases and J by 5 bases, with 8 bases between them. In DNA form, the CDR3 reads TGTGCCAGCAGTGATGAGGGCGATCAGCCCCAGCATTTT. Amino acids: CASSDEGDQPQHF.

The J gene is TRBJ2-7, the V gene TRBV6-1; a possible D gene is TRBD1 (6 bases). V was trimmed by 5 bases and J by 0 bases, leaving 11 bases between them. CDR1 and CDR2 (germline): MNHNS, SASEGT. The CDR3 has 14 amino acids. DNA for the CDR3: TGTGCCAGCAGTAGTCCCAGGGGCTCCTACGAGCAGTACTTC. It encodes CASSSPRGSYEQYF.

This sequence joins TRBV4-2 and TRBJ1-6; possibly TRBD1 for D (6 bases). The CDR3 totals 15 residues. Per the germline V gene, CDR1 is LGHNA and CDR2 is YNFKEQ. The V and J ends lost 0 bases and 7 bases respectively, with 10 bases between them. CDR3 amino acids: CASSQERGGNSPLHF. CDR3 nucleotide sequence: TGTGCCAGCAGCCAAGAGCGTGGGGGCAATTCACCCCTCCACTTT.

The rearrangement joins TRBV2 to TRBJ2-7; 11 bases match TRBD2. This CDR3 has 16 residues. Germline V gives CDR1 SNHLY, CDR2 FYNNEI. J gave up 3 bases and V 5 bases, and 9 bases lay outside the gene matches. As DNA, the CDR3 is TGTGCCAGCAGTCGAAACATAGCGGGGGGGCTCTACGAGCAGTACTTC. It encodes CASSRNIAGGLYEQYF. The entire variable domain, with the rest obtained from reference TRBV2 and TRBJ2-7, is as follows: EPEVTQTPSHQVTQMGQEVILRCVPISNHLYFYWYRQILGQKVEFLVSFYNNEISEKSEIFDDQFSVERPDGSNFTLKIRSTKLEDSAMYFCASSRNIAGGLYEQYFGPGTRLTVT.

The chain has TRBV27 and TRBJ2-1; tentative D call: TRBD1 (6 bases). Trimming shortened V by 0 bases and J by 5 bases, and 20 bases separated the two germline ends. The V gene's germline CDR1 is MNHEY and CDR2 SMNVEV (reference sequence). This CDR3 region has 18 residues. The DNA of the CDR3 is TGTGCCAGCAGTTTATCCCCCCCTGGACAGAGGGCTGACAATGAGCAGTTCTTC. Protein: CASSLSPPGQRADNEQFF.

The genes are TRBV11-2 and TRBJ2-7; D not certain. V lost 5 bases and J 0 bases, leaving 8 bases between the germline ends. The CDR3 covers 13 residues. Germline CDR1 and CDR2: SGHAT and FQNNGV. CDR3 DNA sequence: TGTGCCAGCAGCCGTGACACCTCCTACGAGCAGTACTTC. This translates into CASSRDTSYEQYF.

In its sample, this clone was seen a few times. The rearrangement joins TRBV28 to TRBJ2-3, with a tentative D call TRBD2 (5 bases). CDR3 length: 16 amino acids. Trimming stripped 5 bases from V and 3 bases from J, with 18 bases between. Germline V gene data show CDR1 as MDHEN and CDR2 as SYDVKM. CDR3 residues: CASSDPSGLLTDTQYF. The CDR3 DNA is TGTGCCAGCAGTGACCCCTCCGGACTCCTAACAGATACGCAGTATTTT.

The genes are TRBV7-9 and TRBJ1-2, with 9 bases lining up with TRBD1. The CDR3 loop spans 17 amino acids. V shed 4 bases and J 2 bases; nucleotides not matched to a gene: 11. Germline-derived CDR1 and CDR2 are SEHNR and FQNEAQ (reference sequence). The CDR3 bases are TGTGCCAGCAGCTCTAGAATAACAGGGGGCTTAAACTATGGCTACACCTTC. Protein sequence: CASSSRITGGLNYGYTF.

The sample holds one count of this clone. Other DNA variants within this sample encode the same CDR3. The V call is TRBV5-4, the J call TRBJ2-5, with unresolved D. CDR1 is SGHNT and CDR2 is YYREEE in the germline V gene (reference sequence). The CDR3 totals 13 residues. Trimming pared 0 bases from V and 2 bases from J, leaving 5 bases between. CDR3 DNA sequence: TGTGCCAGCAGCTTGGGCCAGCAAGAGACCCAGTACTTC. This codes for CASSLGQQETQYF.

The rearrangement links TRBV5-1 to TRBJ2-7, with 8 bases matching TRBD1. CDR1 and CDR2 from the germline V gene are SGHRS and YFSETQ. CDR3 length equals 14 residues. J was trimmed by 7 bases and V by 4 bases; bases with no gene match: 10. The CDR3 nucleotides read TGCGCCAGCAGCCCGACGACAGGGGAGGAAGAGCAGTACTTC. As protein: CASSPTTGEEEQYF. Combining the CDR3 with reference TRBV5-1 and TRBJ2-7 gives the whole variable domain KAGVTQTPRYLIKTRGQQVTLSCSPISGHRSVSWYQQTPGQGLQFLFEYFSETQRNKGNFPGRFSGRQFSNSRSEMNVSTLELGDSALYLCASSPTTGEEEQYFGPGTRLTVT.

The V gene is TRBV30, the J gene TRBJ1-1; TRBD1 aligns across 9 bases. The germline V gene has CDR1 GTSNPN and CDR2 SVGIG (reference sequence). V dropped 8 bases and J dropped 4; count of bases not matched to a gene: 8. CDR3 size: 13 residues. The CDR3 reads CAGEQGAGTEAFF. CDR3 coding DNA: TGTGCCGGCGAACAGGGGGCCGGCACTGAAGCTTTCTTT.

The gene calls are TRBV21-1 and TRBJ1-5. TRBV21-1 is a pseudogene locus. The CDR3 sequence is 12 residues long. For the CDR3, the DNA is TGTGCCAGCGCGAGGCGGTATCAGCCCCAGCATTTT. Translation gives CASARRYQPQHF.

There are a few counts of this clone. This chain joins TRBV28 and TRBJ2-7, with 7 bases aligning to TRBD1. The CDR3 contains 15 residues. Germline V gene data show CDR1 as MDHEN and CDR2 as SYDVKM. Unmatched junction bases numbered 5, after V lost 3 bases and J lost 0 bases. CDR3 sequence reads: CASSFHRDSSYEQYF. Written as DNA, the CDR3 is TGTGCCAGCAGTTTTCACCGGGACAGCTCCTACGAGCAGTACTTC.

This clone was recorded once. V is TRBV18 and J is TRBJ1-4; the match to TRBD1 covers 7 bases. This CDR3 comprises 18 residues. The germline CDR1 and CDR2 sequences are KGHSH and LQKENI. Trimming took 6 bases from V and 0 from J; bases not matched to a gene: 13. The CDR3 DNA follows: TGTGCCAGCTCCACACGGCCGGGACAGACGACAACTAATGAAAAACTGTTTTTT. Its protein product is CASSTRPGQTTTNEKLFF.

The rearrangement joins TRBV19 to TRBJ2-3; TRBD2 matches at 8 bases. J lost 2 bases, V lost 5 bases, and 12 bases had no gene match. CDR3 length equals 17 residues. Per germline, CDR1 LNHDA and CDR2 SQIVND (reference sequence). In DNA, the CDR3 is TGTGCCAGTAGTGCCCTACCGGCGGGGGGCCTCACAGATACGCAGTATTTT. This translates into CASSALPAGGLTDTQYF.

The chain has TRBV6-5 and TRBJ1-1; a possible D gene is TRBD1 (6 bases). This CDR3 spans 14 amino acids. The V gene lost 7 bases and the J gene lost 1 base, with 13 bases spanning the gap. Germline CDR1 and CDR2: MNHEY and SVGAGI. The CDR3 spells CASTPGDRNTEAFF. CDR3 coding DNA: TGTGCCAGCACCCCAGGGGATCGGAACACTGAAGCTTTCTTT.

The table lists this clone with many counts. The chain recombines TRBV10-2 with TRBJ2-5; D might be TRBD1 (6 bases). The CDR3 is 13 residues long. The germline V gene has CDR1 WSHSY and CDR2 SAAADI. Between the trimmed V and J ends, which lost 0 bases and 4 bases, there was a span of 6 bases. CDR3 coding DNA: TGCGCCAGCAGTGAGTCAGGGGGAGAGACCCAGTACTTC. Translating it yields CASSESGGETQYF.

This clone has more than one count but fewer than ten. This chain joins TRBV5-1 and TRBJ2-1; 14 positions match TRBD2. Per germline, CDR1 SGHRS and CDR2 YFSETQ. The CDR3 sequence is 18 residues long. V lost 4 bases and J lost 7; bases outside the gene matches: 13. The DNA of the CDR3 is TGCGCCAGCAGCACGATGACTAGCGGGGGGGCCGGTAAGAATGAGCAGTTCTTC. Protein sequence: CASSTMTSGGAGKNEQFF.

The chain recombines TRBV10-1 with TRBJ1-1, with TRBD1 matching over 9 bases. J was trimmed by 1 base and V by 5 bases; bases with no gene match: 8. Germline CDR1 reads WNHNN; CDR2 reads SYGVQD (reference sequence). CDR3 length: 16 residues. The CDR3 is CASSPGQGMKNTEAFF. The CDR3 DNA sequence: TGCGCCAGCAGTCCGGGACAGGGAATGAAGAACACTGAAGCTTTCTTT.

The chain couples TRBV9 to TRBJ2-3; D is possibly TRBD2 (6 bases). Trimming removed 0 bases from V and 4 bases from J, with 12 bases in between. This CDR3 is 15 amino acids long. Germline loops: CDR1 SGDLS, CDR2 YYNGEE. For the CDR3, the DNA is TGTGCCAGCAGCGTAGAGGCTAGGGAGGCAGATACGCAGTATTTT. This sequence encodes CASSVEAREADTQYF.

This chain connects TRBV2 to TRBJ2-5; 8 nucleotides line up with TRBD1. The CDR3 spans 14 residues. The V gene's germline CDR1 is SNHLY and CDR2 FYNNEI. Trimming at V came to 6 bases and at J to 4 bases, leaving 7 bases not matched to a gene. The CDR3 loop is CASSKDRGVETQYF. The CDR3 region has the DNA TGTGCCAGCAGCAAAGACAGGGGAGTAGAGACCCAGTACTTC.

V is TRBV6-6 and J is TRBJ1-3; 8 nucleotides match TRBD1. The germline V gene encodes CDR1 MNHNY and CDR2 SVGAGI (reference sequence). The junction had 10 bases not matched to a gene; V was cut back by 5 bases and J by 4 bases. This CDR3 has 16 residues. CDR3: CASSRTGGTDGNTIYF. The CDR3 DNA reads TGTGCCAGCAGTCGAACAGGGGGTACGGACGGAAACACCATATATTTT.

This clone was detected only a few times. J is TRBJ2-5 and V is TRBV3-1 (or the pseudogene TRBV3-2); TRBD2 aligns across 14 bases. From germline, CDR1 is LGHDT and CDR2 YNNKEL (reference sequence). The CDR3 length is 17 residues. Unmatched junction bases numbered 6, after V lost 5 bases and J lost 1 base. CDR3: CASSRPGTSGGQETQYF. CDR3 nucleotides: TGTGCCAGCAGCAGGCCCGGGACTAGCGGGGGCCAAGAGACCCAGTACTTC.